This TCR beta chain stems from a study of OX40 agonist ivuxolimab in advanced cancers. Sequenced by immunoSEQ multiplex PCR; TCRdb stores in-frame clones only, minus some. The sample gives 50,000 to 60,000 clones, 80% to 90% of which show up once; roughly 5% is in the top ten. Germline CDR1 SGHDT, CDR2 YYEEEE. The CDR3 sequence is 14 residues long. V lost 2 bases and J lost 4, with 9 bases in between. The count of this clone is one. Its target is not known. Notes on the study in general: The study found that CD8+ T cells averaged more expanded clones than CD4+.

V is TRBV5-6 and J is TRBJ2-2; D is undetermined. The sequence was collected from an adult with an advanced solid tumor such as melanoma, head and neck, liver or kidney cancer. Specimen: CD4+ or CD8+ T cells sorted from blood, collected in a trial of the OX40 agonist ivuxolimab. This chain's CDR3 is CASSFRSSTGELFF. CDR3 nucleotides: TGTGCCAGCAGCTTTCGCAGTAGCACCGGGGAGCTGTTTTTT. The whole variable domain, filled in from reference TRBV5-6 and TRBJ2-2, reads DAGVTQSPTHLIKTRGQQVTLRCSPKSGHDTVSWYQQALGQGPQFIFQYYEEEERQRGNFPDRFSGHQFPNYSSELNVNALLLGDSALYLCASSFRSSTGELFFGEGSRLTVL.